This TCR beta chain is drawn from a study of blood T cell repertoires in COVID-19 (dated by TCRdb to 2019 to 2021). With respect to the entire study: Samples from collaborators originated in the United States, Italy and Spain and spanned both the acute and convalescent phases of COVID-19. The material from the prospective study consisted of cDNA or gDNA derived from T cells, B-cell-depleted T cells, or PBMCs. Where available, HLA class I and class II types were taken from metadata supplied by the sample provider and were not determined by assay-based typing. The repertoires were released in a freely available public database meant as a resource for research on the immune response to SARS-CoV-2. Subjects who had been exposed to COVID-19, were actively infected with it, or had recovered from it provided the deeply sampled blood TCRbeta repertoires that made up the dataset. The samples were drawn from two sources: the first 160 participants of the ongoing ImmuneRACE study, and approximately 1,300 subjects contributed by 6 global collaborators. The sample metadata nearly always contained a de-identified subject ID, COVID-19 status, age in years and sex. Findings and caveats that apply to the study as a whole: The quantity of clinical and demographic metadata differed by source and by participant and was supplied without curation.

The immunoSEQ Assay, a bias-controlled multiplex PCR, was used to amplify TCRbeta CDR3 regions from genomic DNA. As for the original processing: Within the assay, amplification of reference gene primers was used to estimate how many nucleated cells each sample contained. To quantify the absolute abundance of each unique TCRbeta CDR3 rearrangement, sequence reads were collapsed and filtered. For each sample, productive Simpson clonality was calculated as the square root of Simpson's diversity index across productive rearrangements. Imported from immuneACCESS, the table was reduced by TCRdb to in-frame sequences with V and J called. These copies leave out some clones; in studies compared against another copy, an unresolved V gene accounts for under half, and the cause of the remainder is not known. The D gene and trimming were derived from the DNA, and the V and J assignments and clone size from that table. Within this sample are some 150,000 clones, with 87% of them counted one time only. The top ten constitute 3.5% to 4.5% of the sample.

As to this clone: Its antigen is not yet known. Base qualities are missing; no much larger clone stands one base away.

CDR1 MNHEY and CDR2 SVGAGI were looked up in the germline V gene. Trimming removed 5 bases from V and 0 bases from J, leaving 11 bases between the germline ends. The CDR3 numbers 15 residues from cysteine through phenylalanine. CDR3 DNA is the only sequence kept; it has 45 bases, read in frame from the first base. Whole blood was collected in K2EDTA tubes by collaborating institutions according to the institutions' own protocols. For TCRbeta analysis, collaborator samples were shipped as frozen whole blood, as isolated PBMCs, or as DNA extracted from either sample type. Material for sequencing was peripheral blood. The clonotype comes from a woman in her fifties or sixties with active or convalescent COVID-19. Here the chain combines TRBV6-5 and TRBJ2-4; the D gene assignment is ambiguous. This receptor carries the CDR3 CASSPHEVAKNIQYF. The sequence in DNA is TGTGCCAGCAGTCCCCATGAGGTAGCCAAAAACATTCAGTACTTC.